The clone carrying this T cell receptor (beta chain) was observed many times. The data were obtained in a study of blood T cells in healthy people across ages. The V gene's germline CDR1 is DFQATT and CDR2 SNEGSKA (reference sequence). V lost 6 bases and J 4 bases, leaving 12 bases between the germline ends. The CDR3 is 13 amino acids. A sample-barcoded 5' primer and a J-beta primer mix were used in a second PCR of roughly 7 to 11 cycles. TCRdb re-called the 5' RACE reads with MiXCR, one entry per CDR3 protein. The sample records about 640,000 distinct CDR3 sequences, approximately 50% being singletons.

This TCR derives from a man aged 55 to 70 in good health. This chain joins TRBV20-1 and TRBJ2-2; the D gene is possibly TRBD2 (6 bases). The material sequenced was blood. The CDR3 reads CSAPGRLTGELFF. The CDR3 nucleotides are TGCAGTGCCCCAGGGAGGCTCACCGGGGAGCTGTTTTTT.